This T cell receptor beta chain was profiled in a study of blood T cell repertoires in COVID-19. The CDR3 length is 15 residues. V shed 0 bases, J shed 4 bases, and the junction held 3 bases outside the gene matches. Germline V lookup: CDR1 SGDLS, CDR2 YYNGEE. This clone was seen a few times. The same CDR3 can be traced to other DNA sequences in this sample. Sequencing used immunoSEQ multiplex PCR; TCRdb keeps in-frame clones, though not all of them. The table shows 200,000 to 250,000 clones, with roughly 80% occurring only once. The clonotype originates from a woman under 30 with acute or convalescent COVID-19. The sequenced material came from peripheral blood. The rearrangement links TRBV9 to TRBJ2-3, with 9 bases fitting TRBD1. CDR3 in DNA: TGTGCCAGCAGCGTAGAAGGGACAGGGCCAGATACGCAGTATTTT. Protein: CASSVEGTGPDTQYF.